This is a list of T cell receptor beta chains from one sample in a study of cytomegalovirus exposure and HLA in healthy donors. Measured with immunoSEQ multiplex PCR; TCRdb has only the in-frame clones, and not every one. The repertoire holds around 170,000 clones, roughly 85% seen once, with 15% to 20% in the top ten. The sample taken for sequencing was PBMCs. The receptor source for this set is a man in his late teens or twenties in good health and CMV-seropositive. CDR3s include the opening cysteine and the closing phenylalanine or tryptophan. A D gene is named only where the DNA matches it firmly. Clone size, where shown, is once, few, many, or a class for clones that have expanded.

D gene: NA; J gene: TRBJ1-1; clone size: NA; V gene: TRBV6-5; CDR3 DNA: TGCGCCAGCAGTTACGGGGCAGGAATGAACACTGAAGCTTTCTTT; CDR3 protein: CASSYGAGMNTEAFF
D gene: NA; J gene: TRBJ2-4; clone size: NA; V gene: TRBV5-1; CDR3 DNA: TGCGCCAGCAGCCCGACTAGTCTTGGGACCAAAAACATTCAGTACTTC; CDR3 protein: CASSPTSLGTKNIQYF
D gene: NA; J gene: TRBJ2-2; clone size: NA; V gene: TRBV13; CDR3 DNA: TGTGCCAGCAGCCCCCCGGGAAGGCTGTACGGGGAGCTGTTTTTT; CDR3 protein: CASSPPGRLYGELFF
D gene: TRBD1; J gene: TRBJ2-5; clone size: NA; V gene: TRBV30; CDR3 DNA: TGTGCCTGGAGTAGGACAGGGGGAAGGGAGACCCAGTACTTC; CDR3 protein: CAWSRTGGRETQYF
D gene: TRBD2; J gene: TRBJ2-5; clone size: NA; V gene: TRBV6-5; CDR3 DNA: TGTGCCAGCAGTTACTCGTATAGCGGGGGATCAGAGACCCAGTACTTC; CDR3 protein: CASSYSYSGGSETQYF
D gene: TRBD1; J gene: TRBJ1-4; clone size: NA; V gene: TRBV11-2; CDR3 DNA: TGTGCCAGCAGCATCGGACAGGGGGCCGAAAAACTGTTTTTT; CDR3 protein: CASSIGQGAEKLFF
D gene: TRBD2; J gene: TRBJ2-3; clone size: NA; V gene: TRBV7-8; CDR3 DNA: TGTGCCAGCAGCCCCCTTGGGACTAGCGGGTTGGATACGCAGTATTTT; CDR3 protein: CASSPLGTSGLDTQYF
D gene: NA; J gene: TRBJ1-2; clone size: NA; V gene: TRBV27; CDR3 DNA: TGTGCCAGCAGTTTATCCGCAGGGCTCTCTAACTATGGCTACACCTTC; CDR3 protein: CASSLSAGLSNYGYTF
D gene: NA; J gene: TRBJ2-7; clone size: NA; V gene: TRBV7-2; CDR3 DNA: TGTGCCAGCAGCTTAACCGGGACTCCTTCCTACGAGCAGTACTTC; CDR3 protein: CASSLTGTPSYEQYF
D gene: TRBD1; J gene: TRBJ2-7; clone size: NA; V gene: TRBV27; CDR3 DNA: TGTGCCAGCAGTTTAACAGGGGGCTCACCGTTGCTCTACGAGCAGTACTTC; CDR3 protein: CASSLTGGSPLLYEQYF
D gene: NA; J gene: TRBJ2-5; clone size: NA; V gene: TRBV14; CDR3 DNA: TGTGCCAGCAGCCCCCCGGGACGGGGGTACCAAGAGACCCAGTACTTC; CDR3 protein: CASSPPGRGYQETQYF
D gene: TRBD2; J gene: TRBJ2-5; clone size: NA; V gene: TRBV5-1; CDR3 DNA: TGCGCCAGCAGCCCCACTAGCGGGGGGGCCCAAGAGACCCAGTACTTC; CDR3 protein: CASSPTSGGAQETQYF
D gene: NA; J gene: TRBJ2-5; clone size: NA; V gene: TRBV29-1; CDR3 DNA: TGCAGCGTTGAAGTTTTTACCCGGGACCAGTACTTC; CDR3 protein: CSVEVFTRDQYF
D gene: NA; J gene: TRBJ2-7; clone size: NA; V gene: TRBV10-1; CDR3 DNA: TGCGCCAGTTCTCTTGGAGGATCCGAGCAGTACTTC; CDR3 protein: CASSLGGSEQYF
D gene: NA; J gene: TRBJ1-2; clone size: NA; V gene: TRBV11-3; CDR3 DNA: TGTGCCAGCAGCCAAAGGACGGGGGATAAAGGCTACACCTTC; CDR3 protein: CASSQRTGDKGYTF
D gene: TRBD1; J gene: TRBJ2-7; clone size: NA; V gene: TRBV2; CDR3 DNA: TGTGCCAGCAGTGAAACTCATCCGGGACAGGGGTACGAGCAGTACTTC; CDR3 protein: CASSETHPGQGYEQYF
D gene: TRBD2; J gene: TRBJ2-1; clone size: NA; V gene: TRBV28; CDR3 DNA: TGTGCCAGCAGCACAAGGGTAGCGGGGGGGCCTGGAAAGTTCTTC; CDR3 protein: CASSTRVAGGPGKFF
D gene: TRBD2; J gene: TRBJ2-7; clone size: NA; V gene: TRBV18; CDR3 DNA: TGTGCCAGCTCCACCGGCGGGAGGGAACCCTACGAGCAGTACTTC; CDR3 protein: CASSTGGREPYEQYF
D gene: TRBD2; J gene: TRBJ2-1; clone size: NA; V gene: TRBV28; CDR3 DNA: TGTGCCAGCAGTTTAGGCCTAGGGGGGGGAATAGCGGGACGCTCCTACAATGAGCAGTTCTTC; CDR3 protein: CASSLGLGGGIAGRSYNEQFF
D gene: NA; J gene: TRBJ2-7; clone size: NA; V gene: TRBV5-1; CDR3 DNA: TGCGCCAGCAGCTTACCAATCGACAGCTTAGAGCCCTACTCCTACGAGCAGTACTTC; CDR3 protein: CASSLPIDSLEPYSYEQYF
D gene: NA; J gene: TRBJ2-1; clone size: NA; V gene: TRBV5-1; CDR3 DNA: TGCGCCAGCAGCCGAGATGGTCAGGCGGGCTACAATGAGCAGTTCTTC; CDR3 protein: CASSRDGQAGYNEQFF
D gene: TRBD1; J gene: TRBJ1-2; clone size: few; V gene: TRBV5-4; CDR3 DNA: TGTGCCAGCAGCTCGCCGGGACAGGGAGATGGCTACACCTTC; CDR3 protein: CASSSPGQGDGYTF
D gene: NA; J gene: TRBJ2-1; clone size: NA; V gene: TRBV5-6; CDR3 DNA: TGTGCCAGCAGCCTCGGACTGCCGCGGGTTGAGCAGTTCTTC; CDR3 protein: CASSLGLPRVEQFF
D gene: NA; J gene: TRBJ2-7; clone size: NA; V gene: TRBV21-1; CDR3 DNA: TGTGCCAGCAGCAAAGGACGAGGGAGCTCCTACGAGCAGTACTTC; CDR3 protein: CASSKGRGSSYEQYF
D gene: NA; J gene: TRBJ1-2; clone size: NA; V gene: TRBV6-5; CDR3 DNA: TGTGCCAGCAGCCCCACACCTGGCCTCACCTATGGCTACACCTTC; CDR3 protein: CASSPTPGLTYGYTF
D gene: TRBD2; J gene: TRBJ2-3; clone size: NA; V gene: TRBV28; CDR3 DNA: TGTGCCAGCAGCCCTCGGACTAGCTCAATCGGGGGAGATACGCAGTATTTT; CDR3 protein: CASSPRTSSIGGDTQYF
D gene: TRBD2; J gene: TRBJ2-7; clone size: once; V gene: TRBV19; CDR3 DNA: TGTGCCAGTAGTTCCCCCGGGACTAGCGGGCTCTACGAGCAGTACTTC; CDR3 protein: CASSSPGTSGLYEQYF
D gene: NA; J gene: TRBJ2-7; clone size: NA; V gene: TRBV7-8; CDR3 DNA: TGTGCCAGCAGCTTCTCGACAGTCTCGAACGCCTACGAGCAGTACTTC; CDR3 protein: CASSFSTVSNAYEQYF
D gene: NA; J gene: TRBJ1-1; clone size: few; V gene: TRBV6-5; CDR3 DNA: TGTGCCAGCAGCGGGAACACTGAAGCTTTCTTT; CDR3 protein: CASSGNTEAFF
D gene: NA; J gene: TRBJ1-1; clone size: many; V gene: TRBV5-1; CDR3 DNA: TGCGCCAGCGCCACAAACCTGGGGCACCTTGAAGCTTTCTTT; CDR3 protein: CASATNLGHLEAFF
D gene: NA; J gene: TRBJ2-2; clone size: once; V gene: TRBV28; CDR3 DNA: TGTGCCAGCAGTTTAAGGAGGGGAACGGGAACGAACACCGGGGAGCTGTTTTTT; CDR3 protein: CASSLRRGTGTNTGELFF
D gene: TRBD1; J gene: TRBJ2-1; clone size: once; V gene: TRBV6-4; CDR3 DNA: TGTGCCAGCAGTGATGATCCGGGACAGGGGATGAATGAGCAGTTCTTC; CDR3 protein: CASSDDPGQGMNEQFF
D gene: TRBD2; J gene: TRBJ2-7; clone size: NA; V gene: TRBV6-6; CDR3 DNA: TGTGCCTCCCGGGGGGGCTCTAGCTCCTACGAGCAGTACTTC; CDR3 protein: CASRGGSSSYEQYF
D gene: NA; J gene: TRBJ2-3; clone size: NA; V gene: TRBV11-2; CDR3 DNA: TGTGCCAGCAGCTTTAACACAGATACGCAGTATTTT; CDR3 protein: CASSFNTDTQYF
D gene: TRBD2; J gene: TRBJ2-1; clone size: NA; V gene: TRBV7-9; CDR3 DNA: TGTGCCAGCAGCTTACCCTTGGGGAGCGGGAGGGGACGGGAGCAGTTCTTC; CDR3 protein: CASSLPLGSGRGREQFF
D gene: NA; J gene: TRBJ1-3; clone size: NA; V gene: TRBV14; CDR3 DNA: TGTGCCAGCAGCCAAGATACATCCGGGTACACCATATATTTT; CDR3 protein: CASSQDTSGYTIYF
D gene: NA; J gene: TRBJ1-1; clone size: NA; V gene: TRBV2; CDR3 DNA: TGTGCCAGCAGCTTGAGAGACAGGAACACTGAAGCTTTCTTT; CDR3 protein: CASSLRDRNTEAFF
D gene: TRBD2; J gene: TRBJ2-1; clone size: once; V gene: TRBV5-1; CDR3 DNA: TGCGCCAGCAGCTTGGGGGGGGGAGACTACAATGAGCAGTTCTTC; CDR3 protein: CASSLGGGDYNEQFF
D gene: TRBD1; J gene: TRBJ2-2; clone size: once; V gene: TRBV5-1; CDR3 DNA: TGCGCCAGCAGCACCGGGACAGGGAACACCGGGGAGCTGTTTTTT; CDR3 protein: CASSTGTGNTGELFF
D gene: TRBD2; J gene: TRBJ2-7; clone size: NA; V gene: TRBV6-5; CDR3 DNA: TGTGCCAGCACCATCGAAGCGGGGGGTGGGTCCGAGCAGTACTTC; CDR3 protein: CASTIEAGGGSEQYF
D gene: NA; J gene: TRBJ1-2; clone size: few; V gene: TRBV5-1; CDR3 DNA: TGCGCCAGCAGCCTAGGGGAATATGGCTACACCTTC; CDR3 protein: CASSLGEYGYTF
D gene: NA; J gene: TRBJ1-1; clone size: NA; V gene: TRBV6-1; CDR3 DNA: TGTGCCAGCAGTACGAGAGGAGACACTGAAGCTTTCTTT; CDR3 protein: CASSTRGDTEAFF
D gene: TRBD2; J gene: TRBJ2-2; clone size: NA; V gene: TRBV5-1; CDR3 DNA: TGCGCCAGCAGCCCCTTTACTAGCGGGAGTTTTACCGGGGAGCTGTTTTTT; CDR3 protein: CASSPFTSGSFTGELFF
D gene: TRBD1; J gene: TRBJ1-1; clone size: NA; V gene: TRBV13; CDR3 DNA: TGTGCCAGCAGCTTAGGCCTTCCGACAGGGGCCCTGGCGAACACTGAAGCTTTCTTT; CDR3 protein: CASSLGLPTGALANTEAFF
D gene: NA; J gene: TRBJ2-7; clone size: NA; V gene: TRBV6-5; CDR3 DNA: TGTGCCAGCAGTTATTCGCGGGTTAGGTCCGAGCAGTACTTC; CDR3 protein: CASSYSRVRSEQYF
D gene: TRBD2; J gene: TRBJ2-1; clone size: NA; V gene: TRBV4-1; CDR3 DNA: TGCGCCAGCAGCCAAGGAGATAGCGGGGGACTCAATGAGCAGTTCTTC; CDR3 protein: CASSQGDSGGLNEQFF